Reported below is one TCR beta chain. This entry belongs to a study of OX40 agonist ivuxolimab in advanced cancers. Whole-study context: Every 2 weeks, patients got intravenous ivuxolimab at one of six dose levels (0.01-10 mg/kg). Patients with prior anti-PD-1, anti-PD-L1 or anti-CTLA-4 therapy were eligible; 40% had some. Averaging about 60 years in age, with a range of roughly 20 to 80, the cohort was around 87% male. Hepatocellular carcinoma, melanoma, renal cell or head and neck cancer was diagnosed in the dose-escalation patients.

Trimming took 5 bases from V and 5 from J; bases not matched to a gene: 9. CDR3 length equals 15 residues. The V gene's germline CDR1 is LNHDA and CDR2 SQIVND (reference sequence). The table came from immunoSEQ multiplex PCR; TCRdb's copy has only in-frame clones and leaves some out. The sample consists of some 80,000 clones, over 80% of them appearing once. The chain recombines TRBV19 with TRBJ2-5; 9 bases fit TRBD1. Sequenced material: CD4+ or CD8+ T cells sorted from blood, taken in a trial of the OX40 agonist ivuxolimab. This clonotype was sampled from an adult with an advanced solid tumor such as melanoma, head and neck, liver or kidney cancer. The CDR3 DNA reads as TGTGCCAGTAGTTCCTCGGGACAGGGCCGGGAGACCCAGTACTTC. It codes for CASSSSGQGRETQYF.